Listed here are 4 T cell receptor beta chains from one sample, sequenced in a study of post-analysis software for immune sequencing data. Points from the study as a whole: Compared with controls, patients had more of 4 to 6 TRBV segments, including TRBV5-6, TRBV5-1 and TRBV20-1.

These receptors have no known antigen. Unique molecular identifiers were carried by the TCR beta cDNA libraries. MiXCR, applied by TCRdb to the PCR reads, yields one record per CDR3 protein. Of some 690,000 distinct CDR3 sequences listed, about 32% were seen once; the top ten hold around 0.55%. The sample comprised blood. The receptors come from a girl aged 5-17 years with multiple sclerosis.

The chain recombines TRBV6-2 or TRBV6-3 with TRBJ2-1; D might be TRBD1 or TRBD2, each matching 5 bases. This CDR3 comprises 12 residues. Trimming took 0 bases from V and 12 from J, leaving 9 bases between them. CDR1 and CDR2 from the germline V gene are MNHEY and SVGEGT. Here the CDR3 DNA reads TGTGCCAGCAGTTACTCGGGGGTGGTGCAGTTCTTC. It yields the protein CASSYSGVVQFF.

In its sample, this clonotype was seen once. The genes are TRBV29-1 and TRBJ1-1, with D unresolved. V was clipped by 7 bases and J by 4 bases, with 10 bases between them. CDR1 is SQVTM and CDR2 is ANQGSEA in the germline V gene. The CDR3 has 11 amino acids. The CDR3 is CSAEKATEAFF. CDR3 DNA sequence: TGCAGCGCCGAAAAGGCCACTGAAGCTTTCTTT.

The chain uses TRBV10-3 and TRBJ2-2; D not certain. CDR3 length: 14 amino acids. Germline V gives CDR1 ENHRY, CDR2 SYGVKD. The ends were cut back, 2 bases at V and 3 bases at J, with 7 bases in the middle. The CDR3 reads CAISETDYTGELFF. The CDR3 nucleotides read TGTGCCATCAGTGAGACAGATTACACCGGGGAGCTGTTTTTT.

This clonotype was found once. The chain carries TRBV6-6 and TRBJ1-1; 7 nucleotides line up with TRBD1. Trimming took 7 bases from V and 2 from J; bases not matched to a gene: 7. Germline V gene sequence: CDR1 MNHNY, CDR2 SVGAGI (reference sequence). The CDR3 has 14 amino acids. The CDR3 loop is CASKGGQINTEAFF. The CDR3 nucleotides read TGTGCCAGCAAGGGGGGACAGATTAACACTGAAGCTTTCTTT.